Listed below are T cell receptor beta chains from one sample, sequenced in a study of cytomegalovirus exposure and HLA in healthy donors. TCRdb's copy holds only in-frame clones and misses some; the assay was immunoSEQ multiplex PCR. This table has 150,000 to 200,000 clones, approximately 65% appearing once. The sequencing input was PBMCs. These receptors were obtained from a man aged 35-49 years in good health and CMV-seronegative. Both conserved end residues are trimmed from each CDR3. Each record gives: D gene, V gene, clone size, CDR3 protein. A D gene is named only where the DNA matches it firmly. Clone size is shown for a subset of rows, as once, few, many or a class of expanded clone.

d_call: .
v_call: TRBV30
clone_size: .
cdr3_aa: AWRKELNTGELF

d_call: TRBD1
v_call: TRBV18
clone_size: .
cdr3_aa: ASSPTGTGSGANVLT

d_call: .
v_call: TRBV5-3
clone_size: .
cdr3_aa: ARRAGPTVSYEQY

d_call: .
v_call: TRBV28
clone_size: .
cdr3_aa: ASSFQGYYYT

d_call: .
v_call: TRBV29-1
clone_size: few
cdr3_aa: SVGRLLNTEAF

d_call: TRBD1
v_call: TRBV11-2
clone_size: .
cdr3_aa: ASRRIGTVYGYT

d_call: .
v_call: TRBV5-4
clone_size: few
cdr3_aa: ASSLIQREADEQY

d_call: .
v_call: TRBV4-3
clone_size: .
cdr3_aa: ASSQEREAAYEQY

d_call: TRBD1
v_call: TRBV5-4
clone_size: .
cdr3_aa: ASSLEGQGMEKLF

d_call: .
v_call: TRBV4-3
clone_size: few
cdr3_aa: ASSVGDFTEAF

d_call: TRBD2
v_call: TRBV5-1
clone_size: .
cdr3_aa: ASTERSGGAFQTQY

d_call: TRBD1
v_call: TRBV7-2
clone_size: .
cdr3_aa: ASSKPGTGEETQY

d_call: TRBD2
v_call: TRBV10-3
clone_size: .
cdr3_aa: AISGLAGATDTQY

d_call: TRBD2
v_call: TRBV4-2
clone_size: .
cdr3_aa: ASSQGVGGGLAGGGETQY

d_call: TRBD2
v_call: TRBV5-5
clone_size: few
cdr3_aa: ASSFTSGGPYEQY

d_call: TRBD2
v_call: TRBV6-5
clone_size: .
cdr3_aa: ASRTSGQETQY

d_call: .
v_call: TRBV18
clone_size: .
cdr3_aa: ASSRESREDEQF

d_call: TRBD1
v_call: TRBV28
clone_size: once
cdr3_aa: ASAAGQGPYGYT

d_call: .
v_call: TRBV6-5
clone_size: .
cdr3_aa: ASGRTATRNTEAF